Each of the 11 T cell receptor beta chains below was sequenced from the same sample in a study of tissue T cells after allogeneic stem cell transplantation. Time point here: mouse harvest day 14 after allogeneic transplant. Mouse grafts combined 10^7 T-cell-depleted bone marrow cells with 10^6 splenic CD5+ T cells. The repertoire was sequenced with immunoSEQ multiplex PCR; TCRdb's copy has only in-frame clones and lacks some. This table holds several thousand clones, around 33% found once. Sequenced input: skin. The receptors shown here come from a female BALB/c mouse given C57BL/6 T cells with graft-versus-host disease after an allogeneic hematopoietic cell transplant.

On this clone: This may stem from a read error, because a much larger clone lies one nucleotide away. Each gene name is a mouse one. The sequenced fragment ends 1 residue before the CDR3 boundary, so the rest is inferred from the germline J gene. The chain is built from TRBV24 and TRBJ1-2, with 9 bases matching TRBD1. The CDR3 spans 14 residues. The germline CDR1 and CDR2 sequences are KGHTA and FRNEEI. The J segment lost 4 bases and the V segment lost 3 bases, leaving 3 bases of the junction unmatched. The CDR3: CASSLDRGGSDYTF. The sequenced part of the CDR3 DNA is TGTGCCAGCAGTCTCGACAGGGGGGGCTCCGACTACACC.

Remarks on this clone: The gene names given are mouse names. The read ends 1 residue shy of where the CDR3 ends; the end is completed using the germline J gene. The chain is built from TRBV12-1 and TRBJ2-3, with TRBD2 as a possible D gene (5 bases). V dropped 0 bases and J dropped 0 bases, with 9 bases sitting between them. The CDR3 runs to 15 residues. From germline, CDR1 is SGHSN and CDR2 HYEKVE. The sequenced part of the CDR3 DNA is TGTGCCAGCTCTCTCCTGGGTCATAGTGCAGAAACGCTGTAT. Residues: CASSLLGHSAETLY. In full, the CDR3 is CASSLLGHSAETLYF.

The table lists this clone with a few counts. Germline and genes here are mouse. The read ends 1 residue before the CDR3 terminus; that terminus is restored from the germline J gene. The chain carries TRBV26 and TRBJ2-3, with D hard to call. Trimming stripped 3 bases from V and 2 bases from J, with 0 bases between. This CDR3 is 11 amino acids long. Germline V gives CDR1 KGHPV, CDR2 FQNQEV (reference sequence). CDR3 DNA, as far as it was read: TGTGCCAGCAGTCTTGCAGAAACGCTGTAT. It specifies CASSLAETLY. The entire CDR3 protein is CASSLAETLYF. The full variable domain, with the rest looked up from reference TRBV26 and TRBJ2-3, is NSKVIQTPRYLVKGQGQKAKMRCIPEKGHPVVFWYQQNKNNEFKFLINFQNQEVLQQIDMTEKRFSAECPSNSPCSLEIQSSEAGDSALYLCASSLAETLYFGSGTRLTVL.

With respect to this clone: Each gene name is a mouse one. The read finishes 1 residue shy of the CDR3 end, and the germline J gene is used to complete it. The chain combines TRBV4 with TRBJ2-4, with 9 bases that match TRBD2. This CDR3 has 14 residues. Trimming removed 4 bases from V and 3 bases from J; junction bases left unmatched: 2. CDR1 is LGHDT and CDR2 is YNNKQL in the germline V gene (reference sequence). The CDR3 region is CASSSDWGQNTLYF. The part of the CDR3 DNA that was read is TGTGCCAGCAGCTCAGACTGGGGGCAAAACACCTTGTAC.

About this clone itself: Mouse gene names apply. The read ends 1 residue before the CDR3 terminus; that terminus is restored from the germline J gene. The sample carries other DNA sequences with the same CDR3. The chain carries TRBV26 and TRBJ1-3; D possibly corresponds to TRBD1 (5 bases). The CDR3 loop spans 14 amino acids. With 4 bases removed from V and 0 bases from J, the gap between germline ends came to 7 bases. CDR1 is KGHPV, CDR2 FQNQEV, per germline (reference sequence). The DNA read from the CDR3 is TGTGCCAGCAGTCCGACAGATTCTGGAAATACGCTCTAT. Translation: CASSPTDSGNTLY. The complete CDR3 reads CASSPTDSGNTLYF.

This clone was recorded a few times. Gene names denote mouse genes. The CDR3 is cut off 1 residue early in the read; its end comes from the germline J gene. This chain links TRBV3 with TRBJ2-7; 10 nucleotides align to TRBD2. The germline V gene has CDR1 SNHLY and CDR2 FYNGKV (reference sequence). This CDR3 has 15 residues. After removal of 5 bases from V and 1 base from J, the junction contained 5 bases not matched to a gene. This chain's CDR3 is CASSLRTGGSYEQYF. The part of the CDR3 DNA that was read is TGTGCCAGCAGCCTCCGGACTGGGGGTTCCTATGAACAGTAC.

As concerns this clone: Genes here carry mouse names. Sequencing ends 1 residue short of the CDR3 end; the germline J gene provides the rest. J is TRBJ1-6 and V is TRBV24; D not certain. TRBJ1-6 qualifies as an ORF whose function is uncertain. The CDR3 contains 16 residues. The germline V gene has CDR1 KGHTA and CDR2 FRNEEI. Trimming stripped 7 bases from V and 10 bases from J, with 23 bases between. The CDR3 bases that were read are TGTGCCAGCACCAGATGTATATGGAGGGAGGACTCGCCCCTCTAC. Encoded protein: CASTRCIWREDSPLY. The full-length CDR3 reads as CASTRCIWREDSPLYF.

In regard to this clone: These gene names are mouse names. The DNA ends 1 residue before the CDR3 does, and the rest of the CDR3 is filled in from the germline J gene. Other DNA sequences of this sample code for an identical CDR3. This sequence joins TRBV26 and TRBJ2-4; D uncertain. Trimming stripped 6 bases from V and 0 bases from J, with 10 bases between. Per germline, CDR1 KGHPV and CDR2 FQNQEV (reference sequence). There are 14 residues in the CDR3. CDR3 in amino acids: CASSPTTSQNTLYF. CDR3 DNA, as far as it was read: TGTGCCAGCAGCCCGACAACTAGTCAAAACACCTTGTAC.

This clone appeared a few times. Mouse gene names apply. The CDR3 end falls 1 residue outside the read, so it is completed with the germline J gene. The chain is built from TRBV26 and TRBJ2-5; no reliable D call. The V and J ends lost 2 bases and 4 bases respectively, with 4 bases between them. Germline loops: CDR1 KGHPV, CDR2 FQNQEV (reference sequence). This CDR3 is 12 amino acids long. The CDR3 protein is CASSLGEDTQYF. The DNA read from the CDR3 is TGTGCCAGCAGTCTGGGGGAAGACACCCAGTAC.

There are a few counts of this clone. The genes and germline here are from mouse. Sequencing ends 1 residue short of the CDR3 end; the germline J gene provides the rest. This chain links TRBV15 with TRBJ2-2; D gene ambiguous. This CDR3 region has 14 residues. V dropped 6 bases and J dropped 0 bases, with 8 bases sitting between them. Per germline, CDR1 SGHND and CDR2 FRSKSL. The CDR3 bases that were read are TGTGCCAGCAGGTCGACATCAAACACCGGGCAGCTCTAC. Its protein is CASRSTSNTGQLY. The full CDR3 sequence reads CASRSTSNTGQLYF.

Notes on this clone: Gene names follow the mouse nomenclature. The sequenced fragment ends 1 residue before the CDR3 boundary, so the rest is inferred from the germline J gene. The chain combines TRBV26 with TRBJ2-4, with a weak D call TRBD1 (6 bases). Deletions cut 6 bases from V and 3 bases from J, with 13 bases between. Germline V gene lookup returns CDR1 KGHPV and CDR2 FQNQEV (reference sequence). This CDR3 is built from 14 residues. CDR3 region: CASRGTGRQNTLYF. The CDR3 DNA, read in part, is TGTGCCAGCAGGGGAACAGGGAGACAAAACACCTTGTAC. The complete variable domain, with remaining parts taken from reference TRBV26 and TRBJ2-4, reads NSKVIQTPRYLVKGQGQKAKMRCIPEKGHPVVFWYQQNKNNEFKFLINFQNQEVLQQIDMTEKRFSAECPSNSPCSLEIQSSEAGDSALYLCASRGTGRQNTLYFGAGTRLSVL.